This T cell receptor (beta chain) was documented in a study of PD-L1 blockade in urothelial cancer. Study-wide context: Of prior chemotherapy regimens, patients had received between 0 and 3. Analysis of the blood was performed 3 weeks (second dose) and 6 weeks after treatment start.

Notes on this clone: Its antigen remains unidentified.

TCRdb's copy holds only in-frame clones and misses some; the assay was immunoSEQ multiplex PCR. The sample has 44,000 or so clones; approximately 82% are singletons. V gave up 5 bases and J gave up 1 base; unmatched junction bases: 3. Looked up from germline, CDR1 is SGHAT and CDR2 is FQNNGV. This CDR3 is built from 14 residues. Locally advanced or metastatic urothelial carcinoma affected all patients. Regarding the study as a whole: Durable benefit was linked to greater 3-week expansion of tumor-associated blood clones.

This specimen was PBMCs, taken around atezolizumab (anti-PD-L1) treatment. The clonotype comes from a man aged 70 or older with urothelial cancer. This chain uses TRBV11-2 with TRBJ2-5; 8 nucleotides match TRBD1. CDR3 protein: CASSQDRVQETQYF. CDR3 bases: TGTGCCAGCAGCCAGGACAGGGTCCAAGAGACCCAGTACTTC.